This TCR beta chain is from a study of blood T cell repertoires in COVID-19. Study details: T cells, B-cell-depleted T cells, or PBMCs supplied cDNA or gDNA.

With V trimmed by 4 bases and J by 3 bases, 8 bases remained unmatched. The V gene's germline CDR1 is SQVTM and CDR2 ANQGSEA. This CDR3 is 16 amino acids long. Sequenced by immunoSEQ multiplex PCR; TCRdb stores in-frame clones only, minus some. The sample holds 9,500 to 12,000 clones, over 75% seen once. The sequencing sample was made of peripheral blood. The V call is TRBV29-1, the J call TRBJ2-1; 11 bases agree with TRBD2. The sequence was collected from a human donor in a cohort sampled during active COVID-19. Written as DNA, the CDR3 is TGCAGCGTTGTATGGGCTAGCGGGGGGCACTACAATGAGCAGTTCTTC. This translates into CSVVWASGGHYNEQFF.